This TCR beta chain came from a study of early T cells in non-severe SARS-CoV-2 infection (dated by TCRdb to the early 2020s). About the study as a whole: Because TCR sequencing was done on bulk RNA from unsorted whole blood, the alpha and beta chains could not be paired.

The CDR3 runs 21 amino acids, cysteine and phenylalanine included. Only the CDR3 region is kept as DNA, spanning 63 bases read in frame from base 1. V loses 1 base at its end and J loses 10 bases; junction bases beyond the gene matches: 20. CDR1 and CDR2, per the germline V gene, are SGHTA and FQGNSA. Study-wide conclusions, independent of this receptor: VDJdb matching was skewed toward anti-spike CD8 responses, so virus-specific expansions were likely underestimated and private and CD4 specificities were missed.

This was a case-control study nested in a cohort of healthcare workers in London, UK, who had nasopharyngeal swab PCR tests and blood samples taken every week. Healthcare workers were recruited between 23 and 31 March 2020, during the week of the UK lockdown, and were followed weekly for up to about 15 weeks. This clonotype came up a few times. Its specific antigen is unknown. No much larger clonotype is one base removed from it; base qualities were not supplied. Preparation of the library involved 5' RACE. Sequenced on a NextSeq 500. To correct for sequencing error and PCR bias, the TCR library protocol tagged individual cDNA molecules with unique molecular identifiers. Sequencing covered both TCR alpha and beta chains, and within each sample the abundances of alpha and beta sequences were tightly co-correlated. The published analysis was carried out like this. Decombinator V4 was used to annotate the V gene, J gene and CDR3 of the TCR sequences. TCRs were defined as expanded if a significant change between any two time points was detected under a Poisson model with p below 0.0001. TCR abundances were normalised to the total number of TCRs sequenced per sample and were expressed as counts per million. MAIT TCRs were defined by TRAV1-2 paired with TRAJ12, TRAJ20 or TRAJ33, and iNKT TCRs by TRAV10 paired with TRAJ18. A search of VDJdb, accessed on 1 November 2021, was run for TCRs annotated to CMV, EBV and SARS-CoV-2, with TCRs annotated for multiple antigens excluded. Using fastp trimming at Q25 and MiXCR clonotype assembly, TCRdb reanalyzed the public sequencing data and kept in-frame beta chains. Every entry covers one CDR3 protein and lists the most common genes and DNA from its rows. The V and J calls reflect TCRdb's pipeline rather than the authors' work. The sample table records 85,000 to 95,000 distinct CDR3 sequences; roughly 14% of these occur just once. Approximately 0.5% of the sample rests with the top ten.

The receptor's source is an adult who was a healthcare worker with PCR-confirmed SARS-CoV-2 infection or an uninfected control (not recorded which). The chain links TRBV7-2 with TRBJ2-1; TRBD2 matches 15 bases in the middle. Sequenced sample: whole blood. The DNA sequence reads TGTGCCAGCAGCTTAGTGGGGACTAGCGGGGGGCACGACGTTTTTCTTTGGGAGCAGTTCTTC. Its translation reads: CASSLVGTSGGHDVFLWEQFF.